This T cell receptor (beta chain) was profiled in a study of blood T cell repertoires in COVID-19 (TCRdb year 2020). Regarding the complete study: Samples covering the acute and convalescent phases of COVID-19 were provided by collaborators in the United States, Italy and Spain. The prospective study material was composed of cDNA or gDNA derived from T cells, B-cell-depleted T cells, or PBMCs. Subjects who had been exposed to COVID-19, were actively infected with it, or had recovered from it provided the deeply sampled blood TCRbeta repertoires that made up the dataset. The repertoires were released in a freely available public database meant as a resource for research on the immune response to SARS-CoV-2. Samples came from the ongoing ImmuneRACE study (first 160 participants) plus 1,254 subjects from 6 global collaborators. Sample metadata almost always included a de-identified subject ID, COVID-19 status, age in years and sex. Where available, HLA class I and class II types were obtained from metadata supplied by the sample provider rather than from assay-based typing.

TCRbeta CDR3 regions were amplified from genomic DNA by means of the immunoSEQ Assay, a bias-controlled multiplex PCR. The study's own analysis went as follows. Nucleated cell counts per sample were estimated from amplification of reference gene primers within the assay. Sequence reads were collapsed and filtered to measure the absolute abundance of every unique TCRbeta CDR3 rearrangement. For each sample, productive Simpson clonality was calculated as the square root of Simpson's diversity index over productive rearrangements. TCRdb limited this immuneACCESS table to in-frame rearrangements with V and J called. A share of clones is missing; checked studies link under half to unresolved V genes, and the rest is unexplained. Clonal size and the V and J genes are those of that table, whereas D and trimming came from the DNA. The sample table records about 200,000 clones; approximately 88% of these occur just once. The biggest ten clones account for around 7% of the sample.

Points the paper makes about the study in general: Clinical and demographic metadata were provided uncurated, with the amount varying by source and participant.

The collaborating institutions used their own protocols to collect whole blood in K2EDTA tubes. For TCRbeta analysis, collaborators shipped samples in one of three forms: frozen whole blood, isolated PBMCs, or DNA extracted from either of those sample types. Details on this clone: Its antigen remains undetermined. There are no base qualities to consult, and no much larger clone falls within one base.

From the germline V gene, CDR1 is MGHDK and CDR2 is SYGVNS. V ends up 2 bases short and J 7 bases short, with an unmatched junction base count of 4. Its CDR3 holds 14 amino acids, cysteine through phenylalanine. Of all the DNA, just the CDR3 is kept, 42 bases in frame from base 1. The receptor was isolated from a man aged 40-49 years with acute or convalescent COVID-19. The sample comprised peripheral blood. This chain joins TRBV25-1 to TRBJ1-5; TRBD1 agrees with 8 junctional bases. The CDR3 here reads CASSETGTGQPQHF. The nucleotides are TGTGCCAGCAGTGAAACAGGGACAGGCCAGCCCCAGCATTTT.